This T cell receptor beta chain came from a study of Graves' ophthalmopathy and Graves' hyperthyroidism. General observations from the study: Built on 13 signatures, a model told ophthalmopathy apart from stable hyperthyroidism with about 90% sensitivity and roughly 80% specificity. Ophthalmopathy progression cases were predicted by the model with about 70% sensitivity and 72.22% specificity.

TCR beta CDR3 amplification used RNA transcripts. First-round RT-PCR used HTBI primers; second-round multiplex PCR followed. Via MiXCR, TCRdb re-called the multiplex PCR reads, giving one row per CDR3 protein. This repertoire shows around 1.1 million distinct CDR3 sequences, around a third found once; its top ten account for 11%. V lost 5 bases and J lost 5; bases outside the gene matches: 8. CDR3 length: 14 amino acids. Germline lookup yields CDR1 SGHRS and CDR2 YFSETQ. This clonotype was detected ten times or more. Its antigen is unknown. The source material was peripheral blood or thyroid tissue (not recorded which). The clonotype was recovered from an adult man with Graves' hyperthyroidism. The chain has TRBV5-1 and TRBJ2-5; 8 bases agree with TRBD1. This CDR3 reads CASRPRGQFETQYF. CDR3 coding DNA: TGCGCCAGCAGACCCAGGGGGCAATTTGAGACCCAGTACTTC. The full variable domain, its missing parts supplied by reference TRBV5-1 and TRBJ2-5, is KAGVTQTPRYLIKTRGQQVTLSCSPISGHRSVSWYQQTPGQGLQFLFEYFSETQRNKGNFPGRFSGRQFSNSRSEMNVSTLELGDSALYLCASRPRGQFETQYFGPGTRLLVL.